By sample fraction, the clone carrying this T cell receptor (beta chain) is large (0.1 to 1%). The antigen is unknown. Each library started from about 15 ng of total RNA using the QIAseq Immune Repertoire TCR panel. TCRdb itself ran the reads through MiXCR, one entry per CDR3 protein. The sample carries 950 to 1,300 distinct CDR3 sequences, approximately 6.2% recorded once. This entry belongs to a study of circulating CD8 cells and anti-PD-1 response in melanoma. Live CD3+CD8+TCRalphabeta+ cells were sorted into four subsets by PD-1 and/or TIGIT. Findings and caveats of the study: Replicates were generally not done for experiments. Previously treated and treatment-naive patients were pooled together. Subset repertoires were largely private at M1, with under 7.5% shared.

Material: CD8+ T cells from PBMCs, obtained at baseline or after one month of anti-PD-1 therapy (not recorded which). This receptor was identified in a human donor with melanoma.

CDR3 nucleotides: TGTGCCAGCACCGGGGACACTTCAACTAATGAAAAACTGTTTTTT. Translation: CASTGDTSTNEKLFF. The chain carries TRBV2 and TRBJ1-4, with D possibly being TRBD1 (6 bases). The CDR3 contains 15 residues. CDR1 and CDR2 (germline): SNHLY, FYNNEI. V was cut by 7 bases and J by 0 bases, with 12 bases left in between.